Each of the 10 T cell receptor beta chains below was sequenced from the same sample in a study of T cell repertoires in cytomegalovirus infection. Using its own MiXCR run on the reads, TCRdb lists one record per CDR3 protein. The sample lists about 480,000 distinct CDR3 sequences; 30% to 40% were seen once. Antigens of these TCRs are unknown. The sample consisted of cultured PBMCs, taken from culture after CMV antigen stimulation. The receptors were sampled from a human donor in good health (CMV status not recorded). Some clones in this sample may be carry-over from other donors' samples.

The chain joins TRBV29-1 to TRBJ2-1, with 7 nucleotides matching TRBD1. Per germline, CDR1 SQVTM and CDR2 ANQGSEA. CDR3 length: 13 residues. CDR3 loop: CSLRQGTYNEQFF. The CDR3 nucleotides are TGCAGTCTTCGACAGGGAACCTACAATGAGCAGTTCTTC.

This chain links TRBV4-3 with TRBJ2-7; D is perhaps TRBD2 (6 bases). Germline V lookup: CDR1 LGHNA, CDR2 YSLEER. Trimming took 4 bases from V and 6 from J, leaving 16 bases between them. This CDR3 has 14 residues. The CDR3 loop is CASSRRTGDSEQYF. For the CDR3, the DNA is TGCGCCAGCAGCCGGAGAACGGGGGACTCCGAGCAGTACTTC.

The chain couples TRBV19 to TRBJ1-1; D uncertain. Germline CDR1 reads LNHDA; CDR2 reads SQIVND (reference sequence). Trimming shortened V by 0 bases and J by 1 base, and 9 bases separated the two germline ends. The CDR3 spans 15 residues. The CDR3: CASSIDPGWNTEAFF. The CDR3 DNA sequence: TGTGCCAGTAGTATAGATCCTGGGTGGAACACTGAAGCTTTCTTT.

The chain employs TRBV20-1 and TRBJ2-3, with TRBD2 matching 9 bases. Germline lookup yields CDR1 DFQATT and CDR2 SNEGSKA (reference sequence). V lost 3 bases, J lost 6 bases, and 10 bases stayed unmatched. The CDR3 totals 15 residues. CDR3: CSASFGLAGTDTQYF. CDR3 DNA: TGCAGTGCTAGTTTCGGGCTAGCGGGAACGGATACGCAGTATTTT.

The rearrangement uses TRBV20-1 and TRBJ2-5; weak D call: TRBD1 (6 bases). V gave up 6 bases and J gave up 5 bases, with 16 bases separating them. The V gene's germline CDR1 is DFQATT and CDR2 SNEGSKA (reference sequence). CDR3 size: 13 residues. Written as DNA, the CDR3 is TGCAGTGCGCCGACAACGAGGGGGGAGACCCAGTACTTC. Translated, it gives CSAPTTRGETQYF.

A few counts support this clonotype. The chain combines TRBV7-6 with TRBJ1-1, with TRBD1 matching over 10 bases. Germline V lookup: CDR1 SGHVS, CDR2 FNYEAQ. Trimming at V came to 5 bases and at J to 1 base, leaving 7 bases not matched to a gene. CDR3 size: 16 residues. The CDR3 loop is CASSNTRDRGNTEAFF. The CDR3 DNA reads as TGTGCCAGCAGCAATACCCGGGACAGGGGGAACACTGAAGCTTTCTTT. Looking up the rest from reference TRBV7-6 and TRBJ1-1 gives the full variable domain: GAGVSQSPRYKVTKRGQDVALRCDPISGHVSLYWYRQALGQGPEFLTYFNYEAQQDKSGLPNDRFSAERPEGSISTLTIQRTEQRDSAMYRCASSNTRDRGNTEAFFGQGTRLTVV.

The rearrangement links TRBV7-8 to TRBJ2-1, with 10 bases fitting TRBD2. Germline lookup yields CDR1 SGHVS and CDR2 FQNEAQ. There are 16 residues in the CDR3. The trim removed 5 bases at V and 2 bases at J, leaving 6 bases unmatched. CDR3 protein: CASSQIAGGTYNEQFF. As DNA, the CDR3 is TGTGCCAGCAGCCAAATAGCGGGAGGAACCTACAATGAGCAGTTCTTC.

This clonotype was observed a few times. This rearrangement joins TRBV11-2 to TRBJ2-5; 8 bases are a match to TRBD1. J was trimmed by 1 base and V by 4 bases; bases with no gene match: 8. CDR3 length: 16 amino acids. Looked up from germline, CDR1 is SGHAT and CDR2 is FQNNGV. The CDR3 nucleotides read TGTGCCAGCAGCTCCTCCCCAGGGGGCTTCCAAGAGACCCAGTACTTC. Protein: CASSSSPGGFQETQYF. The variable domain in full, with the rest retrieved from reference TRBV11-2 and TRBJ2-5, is EAGVAQSPRYKIIEKRQSVAFWCNPISGHATLYWYQQILGQGPKLLIQFQNNGVVDDSQLPKDRFSAERLKGVDSTLKIQPAKLEDSAVYLCASSSSPGGFQETQYFGPGTRLLVL.

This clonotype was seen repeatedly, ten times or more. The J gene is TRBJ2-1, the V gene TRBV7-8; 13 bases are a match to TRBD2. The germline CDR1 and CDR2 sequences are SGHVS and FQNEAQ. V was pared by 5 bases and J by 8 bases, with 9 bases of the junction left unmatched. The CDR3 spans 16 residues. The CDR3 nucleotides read TGTGCCAGCAGCCCAAGGACTAGCGGGAGTAATCATGAGCAGTTCTTC. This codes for CASSPRTSGSNHEQFF.

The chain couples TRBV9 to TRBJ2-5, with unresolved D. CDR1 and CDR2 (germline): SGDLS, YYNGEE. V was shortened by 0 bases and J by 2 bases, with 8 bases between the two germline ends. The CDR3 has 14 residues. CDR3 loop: CASSVGQSQETQYF. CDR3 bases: TGTGCCAGCAGCGTAGGCCAAAGTCAAGAGACCCAGTACTTC.